This TCR beta chain was sequenced for a study of T-cell memory formation after mild COVID-19. TCRdb re-derived calls from the 5' RACE reads in MiXCR, one entry per CDR3 protein. The sample lists 190,000 or so distinct CDR3 sequences; roughly 23% were seen once. This CDR3 has 15 residues. The V end lost 0 bases, the J end lost 5 bases, and 13 bases lay between the germline ends. Per the germline V gene, CDR1 is MNHEY and CDR2 is SVGEGT. The table lists this clonotype with a few counts. The sequenced sample was PBMCs or a T cell subset sorted from them (not recorded which). V gene TRBV6-2 or TRBV6-3 combines with J gene TRBJ2-5; the D gene is possibly TRBD2 (5 bases). The receptor's source is an adult woman who had mild COVID-19 (a few samples of this study predate the infection). Cell type and time point are not known. The CDR3 sequence: CASSYSPDSLETQYF. The CDR3 region has the DNA TGTGCCAGCAGTTACTCGCCGGACTCCCTGGAGACCCAGTACTTC.